This T cell receptor (beta chain) was found in a study of T cell responses to AZD1222 COVID-19 vaccine. To note about this clone: Its antigen is not identified.

Between the trimmed V and J ends, which lost 1 base and 0 bases, there was a span of 5 bases. The CDR3 is made up of 14 amino acids. Germline loops: CDR1 MGHRA, CDR2 YSYEKL. Study-wide results and caveats: The study reported that nearly half of spike-specific TCRs target unmutated variant regions.

The repertoire was sequenced with immunoSEQ multiplex PCR; TCRdb's copy has only in-frame clones and lacks some. The data contain roughly 130,000 clones, over 85% of them singletons. The rearrangement uses TRBV4-1 and TRBJ2-3; no firm D call. The sequence was collected from an adult in good health. Sample: peripheral blood, taken on day 0 of AZD1222 vaccination. In nucleotides, the CDR3 is TGCGCCAGCAGCCAAGTCGGTAGCACAGATACGCAGTATTTT. Residues: CASSQVGSTDTQYF.